These 2 T cell receptor beta chains were all obtained from the same sample, sequenced in a study of cytomegalovirus exposure and HLA in healthy donors. TCRdb keeps only in-frame clones here, not all; method: immunoSEQ multiplex PCR. This sample carries 160,000 or so clones, 80% to 90% of them seen once, and the ten largest clones take approximately 1.5%. Sequenced: PBMCs. These receptor sequences come from a woman aged 30 to 39 in good health and CMV-seronegative.

The rearrangement joins TRBV7-9 to TRBJ1-1; maybe TRBD1 (6 bases). Germline V lookup: CDR1 SEHNR, CDR2 FQNEAQ (reference sequence). This CDR3 is 13 amino acids long. Trimming removed 11 bases at V and 1 base at J, with 14 bases between. DNA of the CDR3: TGTGCCGTGGGGGCCGATGGGAACACTGAAGCTTTCTTT. Amino acids: CAVGADGNTEAFF.

The chain carries TRBV5-5 and TRBJ1-2, with D hard to call. Germline V CDR1 and CDR2: SGHKS, YYEKEE (reference sequence). The CDR3 is 14 amino acids. The V gene lost 0 bases and the J gene lost 2 bases, with 8 bases spanning the gap. CDR3 sequence: CASSLGTNNYGYTF. Here the CDR3 DNA reads TGTGCCAGCAGCTTGGGGACTAACAACTATGGCTACACCTTC.